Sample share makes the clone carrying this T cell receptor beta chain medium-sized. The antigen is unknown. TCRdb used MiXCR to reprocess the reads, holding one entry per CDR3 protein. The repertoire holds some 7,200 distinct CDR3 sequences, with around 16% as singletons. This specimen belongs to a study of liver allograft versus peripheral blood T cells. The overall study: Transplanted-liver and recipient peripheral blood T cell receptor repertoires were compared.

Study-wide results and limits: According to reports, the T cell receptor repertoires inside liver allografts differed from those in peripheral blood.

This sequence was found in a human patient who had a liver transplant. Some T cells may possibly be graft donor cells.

CDR3 protein: CAWSVGQGDQPQHF. In DNA, the CDR3 is TGTGCCTGGAGTGTGGGCCAGGGCGATCAGCCCCAGCATTTT. V is TRBV30 and J is TRBJ1-5, with a tentative D call TRBD1 (5 bases). The V end lost 0 bases, the J end lost 5 bases, and 11 bases lay between the germline ends. The germline CDR1 and CDR2 sequences are GTSNPN and SVGIG (reference sequence). This CDR3 contains 14 residues.